This record looks at one T cell receptor beta chain sequence and its context. As yet, its antigen is unknown. Alongside CTLA-4 blockade with ipilimumab, patients with chemo-refractory metastatic non-small-cell lung cancer received focal radiation. Germline values: CDR1 SGDLS, CDR2 YYNGEE. The CDR3 length is 16 residues. V shed 1 base and J shed 4 bases, with 17 bases lying between them. Clones were read by immunoSEQ multiplex PCR, and TCRdb kept only the in-frame ones, dropping some. Counted here are around 99,000 clones, almost 90% occurring once; the ten biggest clones make up 4.9%. The data were taken from a study of radiotherapy plus CTLA-4 blockade in lung cancer. As for the study in general: Disease control was seen in 31% of patients, objective responses in 18%.

The study's findings and limits: Radiotherapy plus ipilimumab was followed by expansion in blood of tumor-derived TCR clones.

J is TRBJ1-1 and V is TRBV9; perhaps TRBD1 as D (5 bases). The input for sequencing was peripheral blood, taken from a patient treated with radiotherapy plus ipilimumab. This receptor was identified in a human donor with non-small cell lung cancer that progressed on radiotherapy plus ipilimumab. CDR3 DNA sequence: TGTGCCAGCAGCGTACGGGACGGGACGTCCGCCACTGAAGCTTTCTTT. Encoded protein: CASSVRDGTSATEAFF.